One sample yielded the 16 T cell receptor beta chains listed below, sequenced in a study of T-cell memory formation after mild COVID-19. From the 5' RACE reads, TCRdb called clonotypes with MiXCR, one entry per CDR3 protein. The repertoire consists of 400,000 to 550,000 distinct CDR3 sequences, with 20% to 30% occurring once and the leading ten covering about 12%. The sequencing sample was made of PBMCs or a T cell subset sorted from them (not recorded which). These TCRs come from an adult woman who had mild COVID-19 (a few samples of this study predate the infection). Cell type and time point are not known.

The chain joins TRBV7-2 to TRBJ2-1; weak D call: TRBD1 (6 bases). The length of the CDR3 is 15 residues. Looked up from germline, CDR1 is SGHTA and CDR2 is FQGNSA. Deletions cut 3 bases from V and 0 bases from J, with 9 bases between. The CDR3 DNA sequence: TGTGCCAGCAGCTTTAGCAGGGGCTCCTACAATGAGCAGTTCTTC. Its translation: CASSFSRGSYNEQFF.

There are many counts of this clonotype. The chain joins TRBV4-3 to TRBJ1-2; 8 nucleotides match TRBD1. The trim removed 3 bases at V and 12 bases at J, leaving 18 bases unmatched. CDR3 length: 16 amino acids. Per the germline V gene, CDR1 is LGHNA and CDR2 is YSLEER. CDR3 nucleotides: TGCGCCAGCAGCCACTCCTCAGGACAGGGCGGAATAGAGCACACCTTC. Protein sequence: CASSHSSGQGGIEHTF.

V gene TRBV5-1 combines with J gene TRBJ2-7; 12 positions match TRBD2. CDR3 length equals 15 residues. Germline CDR1 reads SGHRS; CDR2 reads YFSETQ. The V gene end was trimmed by 3 bases and the J gene end by 3 bases; junction bases not matched to a gene: 4. The CDR3 loop reads CASSSPSGGGYEQYF. The CDR3 bases are TGCGCCAGCAGCTCCCCTAGCGGGGGGGGCTACGAGCAGTACTTC.

The chain carries TRBV24-1 and TRBJ2-1, with 13 positions matching TRBD2. V was clipped by 10 bases and J by 5 bases; unmatched bases: 4. This CDR3 region has 14 residues. Germline assignment: CDR1 KGHDR and CDR2 SFDVKD. CDR3 sequence: CATTGLAGDNEQFF. The CDR3 nucleotides are TGTGCCACGACTGGACTAGCGGGAGACAATGAGCAGTTCTTC.

This chain uses TRBV5-1 with TRBJ2-7; no firm D call. V dropped 1 base and J dropped 1 base, with 9 bases sitting between them. Germline-derived CDR1 and CDR2 are SGHRS and YFSETQ. The CDR3 extends over 14 amino acids. CDR3 sequence: CASSLPGESYEQYF. The CDR3, as DNA: TGCGCCAGCAGCTTGCCTGGGGAATCCTACGAGCAGTACTTC.

This chain uses TRBV7-9 with TRBJ1-1; TRBD1 aligns across 7 bases. The germline CDR1 and CDR2 sequences are SEHNR and FQNEAQ (reference sequence). CDR3 length equals 17 residues. The V and J ends lost 4 bases and 1 base, in that order; junction bases with no gene match: 12. CDR3 loop: CASSSQGTVFWNTEAFF. The CDR3 DNA reads as TGTGCCAGCAGCTCCCAGGGGACAGTTTTTTGGAACACTGAAGCTTTCTTT.

The gene calls are TRBV12-3 or TRBV12-4 and TRBJ1-6; weak D call: TRBD1 (5 bases). The CDR3 is 14 residues long. Trimming removed 5 bases from V and 6 bases from J, with 11 bases in between. CDR3 sequence (DNA): TGTGCCAGCAGTCTCCGGGACGGTAATTCACCCCTCCACTTT. Translating it yields CASSLRDGNSPLHF.

This clonotype was found a few times. Here the CDR3 DNA reads TGTGCCAGCAGCTTAGCCAGTTCCTCGTCTCGGGGGGAGTTTCCCTACGAGCAGTACTTC. This encodes CASSLASSSSRGEFPYEQYF. The rearrangement links TRBV7-2 to TRBJ2-7, with 7 bases that match TRBD2. With 0 bases clipped from V and 2 bases from J, the junction kept 19 bases outside the gene matches. CDR1 and CDR2 from the germline V gene are SGHTA and FQGNSA. The CDR3 is 20 amino acids.

In DNA form, the CDR3 reads TGTGCCAGCTCACCTAAGGGGGCCCGCACCTTC. This encodes CASSPKGARTF. This rearrangement joins TRBV18 to TRBJ1-2, with 7 bases matching TRBD1. This CDR3 has 11 amino acids. V gave up 3 bases and J gave up 13 bases; unmatched junction bases: 5. Germline CDR1 reads KGHSH; CDR2 reads LQKENI. Looking up the rest from reference TRBV18 and TRBJ1-2 gives the full variable domain: NAGVMQNPRHLVRRRGQEARLRCSPMKGHSHVYWYRQLPEEGLKFMVYLQKENIIDESGMPKERFSAEFPKEGPSILRIQQVVRGDSAAYFCASSPKGARTFGSGTRLTVV.

The rearrangement uses TRBV12-3 or TRBV12-4 and TRBJ1-1, with D possibly being TRBD1 (5 bases). V dropped 6 bases and J dropped 3 bases, with 14 bases sitting between them. CDR3 length: 14 amino acids. The CDR3, as DNA: TGTGCCAGCAGGGCCGGTCGGGGGGACACTGAAGCTTTCTTT. Amino acid sequence: CASRAGRGDTEAFF.

J is TRBJ1-1 and V is TRBV6-5, with D tentatively TRBD1 (5 bases). This CDR3 has 13 residues. Germline lookup yields CDR1 MNHEY and CDR2 SVGAGI. Trimming shortened V by 7 bases and J by 3 bases, and 12 bases separated the two germline ends. In nucleotides, the CDR3 is TGTGCCAGCACAAGAGGGGACCACACTGAAGCTTTCTTT. Its translation: CASTRGDHTEAFF.

This chain uses TRBV7-2 with TRBJ2-7; D not certain. The ends were cut back, 5 bases at V and 6 bases at J, with 14 bases in the middle. CDR1 and CDR2 (germline): SGHTA, FQGNSA. The CDR3 is 13 residues long. The DNA for the CDR3 is TGTGCCAGCAGCCCCCCTTGGGCCGCCGAGCAGTACTTC. This sequence encodes CASSPPWAAEQYF.

This clonotype appeared a few times. This chain uses TRBV4-1 with TRBJ2-1; 10 bases map to TRBD2. Germline trimming cut 3 bases from V and 7 bases from J; bases unmatched to any gene: 9. The CDR3 is 16 residues long. The V gene's germline CDR1 is MGHRA and CDR2 YSYEKL. CDR3 in DNA: TGCGCCAGCAGCCAGGGAGCGGGGGGGCTCTCGAATGAGCAGTTCTTC. The encoded protein is CASSQGAGGLSNEQFF.

In this sample, this clonotype turned up a few times. The rearrangement uses TRBV12-3 or TRBV12-4 and TRBJ2-1, with no clear D. This CDR3 spans 11 amino acids. The ends were cut back, 5 bases at V and 8 bases at J, with 7 bases in the middle. As DNA, the CDR3 is TGTGCCAGCAGTCCCTTCGATGAGCAGTTCTTC. Translated, it gives CASSPFDEQFF.

This clonotype was picked up many times. The chain links TRBV6-2 or TRBV6-3 to TRBJ2-1; 13 bases map to TRBD2. The ends lost 6 bases at V and 3 bases at J; junction bases unmatched: 11. The CDR3 contains 18 residues. Germline loops: CDR1 MNHEY, CDR2 SVGEGT. In DNA form, the CDR3 reads TGTGCCAGCAGCCGGATTACTAGCGGGAGGGCCAACTACAATGAGCAGTTCTTC. Amino acids: CASSRITSGRANYNEQFF.

V gene TRBV11-3 combines with J gene TRBJ2-3; D is unresolved. The CDR3 extends over 11 amino acids. Germline V gene sequence: CDR1 SGHNT, CDR2 YENEEA. V lost 2 bases and J 10 bases, leaving 7 bases between the germline ends. The CDR3 bases are TGTGCCAGCAGCTTAATTGGGGCGCAGTATTTT. As protein: CASSLIGAQYF.